The rows below give T cell receptor beta chains drawn from one sample of a study of cytotoxic CD8 clonotypes in ibrutinib-treated CLL. Libraries were prepared by immunoSEQ multiplex PCR; TCRdb keeps only in-frame clonotypes and omits some of them. The table lists tens of thousands of clones, roughly 54% of them singletons. Here the sequenced sample was PBMCs, taken at disease progression, from a patient treated with ibrutinib. All receptors derive from a human donor with chronic lymphocytic leukemia. The CDR3 runs from the conserved cysteine through the conserved F or W. A D gene is named only where the DNA matches it firmly. Only some rows state a clone size, as once, few, many or a class for expanded clones.

d_gene	v_gene	j_gene	abundance	CDR3aa	CDR3nt
NA	TRBV7-8	TRBJ2-2	NA	CASSLEGLGGELFF	TGTGCCAGCAGCTTAGAGGGGCTTGGCGGGGAGCTGTTTTTT
NA	TRBV9	TRBJ1-2	NA	CASSRLGNDYGYTF	TGTGCCAGCAGTCGGTTAGGGAACGACTATGGCTACACCTTC
NA	TRBV6-5	TRBJ2-1	NA	CASNIQGSDEQFF	TGTGCCAGCAATATTCAGGGAAGCGATGAGCAGTTCTTC
TRBD1	TRBV18	TRBJ2-1	NA	CASSPDSDRGNEQFF	TGTGCCAGCTCACCCGACAGCGACAGGGGTAATGAGCAGTTCTTC
NA	TRBV6-5	TRBJ2-7	NA	CASSSPTGTGYEQYF	TGTGCCAGCAGTTCCCCAACCGGGACTGGTTACGAGCAGTACTTC
NA	TRBV4-3	TRBJ2-7	NA	CASSQAGWGGEGYEQYF	TGCGCCAGCAGCCAGGCAGGGTGGGGAGGAGAGGGTTACGAGCAGTACTTC
NA	TRBV30	TRBJ1-2	NA	CAWRSAGTVSNYGYTF	TGTGCCTGGAGAAGCGCCGGGACCGTGTCTAACTATGGCTACACCTTC
NA	TRBV18	TRBJ1-4	NA	CASSPLPLGDEKLFF	TGTGCCAGCTCACCACTGCCTCTGGGGGATGAAAAACTGTTTTTT
TRBD1	TRBV11-3	TRBJ1-1	NA	CASSRGQGGAFF	TGTGCCAGCAGCCGCGGACAGGGTGGGGCTTTCTTT
NA	TRBV30	TRBJ2-7	NA	CAWSVGSEQYF	TGTGCCTGGAGTGTTGGAAGCGAGCAGTACTTC
TRBD1	TRBV2	TRBJ2-6	NA	CASSGRTGSGANVLTF	TGTGCCAGCAGTGGGCGGACAGGGAGTGGGGCCAACGTCCTGACTTTC
NA	TRBV30	TRBJ1-2	few	CAWSVSPADGYTF	TGTGCCTGGAGTGTTTCGCCAGCGGATGGCTACACCTTC
NA	TRBV6-5	TRBJ1-3	NA	CASSSYHRSSGNTIYF	TGTGCCAGCAGTTCCTACCATCGATCCTCTGGAAACACCATATATTTT
NA	TRBV19	TRBJ1-3	NA	CASSRQELSTGNTIYF	TGTGCCAGTAGCAGACAAGAGCTTAGTACTGGAAACACCATATATTTT
NA	TRBV27	TRBJ2-2	NA	CASSLEGLLTGELFF	TGTGCCAGCAGTTTAGAGGGGTTGTTGACCGGGGAGCTGTTTTTT